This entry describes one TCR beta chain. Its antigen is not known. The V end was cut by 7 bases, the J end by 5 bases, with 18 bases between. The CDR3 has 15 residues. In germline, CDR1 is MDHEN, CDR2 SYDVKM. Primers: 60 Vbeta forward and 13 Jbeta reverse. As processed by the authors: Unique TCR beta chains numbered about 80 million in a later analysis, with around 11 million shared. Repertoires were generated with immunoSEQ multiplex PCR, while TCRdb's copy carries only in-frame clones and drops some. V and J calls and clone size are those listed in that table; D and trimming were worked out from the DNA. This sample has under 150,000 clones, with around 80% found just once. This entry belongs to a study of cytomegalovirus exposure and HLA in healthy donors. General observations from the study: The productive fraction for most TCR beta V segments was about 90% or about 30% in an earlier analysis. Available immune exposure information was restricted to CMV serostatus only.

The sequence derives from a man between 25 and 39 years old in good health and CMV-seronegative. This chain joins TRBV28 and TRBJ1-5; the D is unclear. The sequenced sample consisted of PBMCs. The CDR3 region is CASTIGWGGDQPQHF. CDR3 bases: TGTGCCAGCACCATAGGGTGGGGAGGCGATCAGCCCCAGCATTTT.